Listed below are T cell receptor beta chains from one sample, sequenced in a study of blood T cell repertoires in COVID-19. The table came from immunoSEQ multiplex PCR; TCRdb's copy has only in-frame clones and leaves some out. In the table there are around 95,000 clones, roughly nine tenths of which are singletons. Sequenced sample: peripheral blood. These receptor sequences come from a man younger than 40 in a cohort sampled during active COVID-19. CDR3s leave out the opening cysteine and the closing phenylalanine or tryptophan. Each record gives: V gene, J gene, D gene, CDR3 protein. The D gene is left open where the match is weak.

TRBV7-2	TRBJ2-3	TRBD1	ASTPGTGTFADTQY
TRBV30	TRBJ1-6	NA	AWSRTTGNYNSPLH
TRBV2	TRBJ1-2	TRBD1	ASTGGASTSNYGYT
TRBV4-2	TRBJ2-3	TRBD2	ASSQERSSGGPDTQY
TRBV2	TRBJ1-6	NA	ASSLRGSDSPLH
TRBV18	TRBJ1-1	TRBD1	ASSPILGQDEAF
TRBV19	TRBJ2-5	NA	ASSKNLPGQGETQY
TRBV12-3/TRBV12-4	TRBJ1-5	NA	ASSFEGPQH
TRBV19	TRBJ1-5	TRBD1	ASSIDGRGNQPQH
TRBV6-1	TRBJ1-2	TRBD1	ASSDRGQHYGYT
TRBV6-6	TRBJ1-4	NA	ASGRGANEKLF
TRBV5-1	TRBJ2-7	NA	ASSLAAGDTYEQY
TRBV2	TRBJ2-7	TRBD2	ASTRSGLAGDSYEQY
TRBV5-1	TRBJ2-1	TRBD2	ASSPGLAGGGNEQF
TRBV5-6	TRBJ1-1	NA	ASSFLDTEAF
TRBV27	TRBJ1-6	NA	ASSLRQAAYNSPLH
TRBV19	TRBJ2-7	NA	ASSQNGQTYEQY
TRBV21-1	TRBJ2-3	NA	ASSGGQEGTDTQY
TRBV4-1	TRBJ2-1	TRBD2	ASSQEGLAGGEQF
TRBV14	TRBJ2-7	TRBD1	ASSQGPGQGMESYEQY
TRBV18	TRBJ2-1	TRBD1	ASSLFTGGNEQF
TRBV2	TRBJ2-3	TRBD2	ASRRLGLAGLDTQY
TRBV6-1	TRBJ2-2	NA	ASSEESRVNTGELF
TRBV30	TRBJ2-2	TRBD2	AWRGGSPGELF
TRBV19	TRBJ2-2	TRBD2	ASSIGSLAGFDTGELF
TRBV6-5	TRBJ2-2	TRBD1	ASSSGTGYTGELF